This T cell receptor (beta chain) was identified during a study of cytomegalovirus exposure and HLA in healthy donors. Study information: Across some 400 genotyped donors, 81% landed in the Caucasian-associated ancestry cluster.

The length of the CDR3 is 15 residues. Trimming pared 0 bases from V and 2 bases from J, leaving 12 bases between. CDR1 and CDR2 from the germline V gene are SGHDT and YYEEEE. This clone is a singleton in its sample. The PCR used 60 Vbeta and 13 Jbeta primers. Only in-frame clones appear in the TCRdb table, and some are missing; sequencing was by immunoSEQ multiplex PCR. The sample has approximately 170,000 clones; under 85% are singletons. Source material: PBMCs. This sequence joins TRBV5-6 and TRBJ2-7; maybe TRBD1 (5 bases). The clonotype was recovered from a woman under 30 in good health and CMV-seronegative. The CDR3 here is CASSLGYAGPYEQYF. The CDR3 DNA is TGTGCCAGCAGCTTGGGATATGCAGGGCCCTACGAGCAGTACTTC.